The 24 T cell receptor beta chains in this list originate from one sample, sequenced in a study of blood T cell repertoires in COVID-19. Sequencing was performed with immunoSEQ multiplex PCR; in TCRdb, only in-frame clones are kept and a portion is missing. The table lists around 70,000 clones, under 85% of them singletons. Sequenced material: peripheral blood. The receptors originated from a man aged 65-85 years with acute or convalescent COVID-19.

This clone was counted between two and nine times. This chain connects TRBV27 to TRBJ2-5, with a tentative D call TRBD1 (5 bases). CDR3 length: 15 amino acids. Germline V gene lookup returns CDR1 MNHEY and CDR2 SMNVEV (reference sequence). The germline V and J ends were trimmed by 2 bases and 2 bases, with 12 bases remaining between them. DNA of the CDR3: TGTGCCAGCAGTTTAGGGGCCCAATTGCAAGAGACCCAGTACTTC. It encodes CASSLGAQLQETQYF.

The V and J genes are TRBV6-2 or TRBV6-3 and TRBJ1-5; 8 nucleotides match TRBD1. CDR1 and CDR2 from the germline V gene are MNHEY and SVGEGT. Trimming cost V 2 bases and J 1 base; bases outside gene matches: 4. CDR3 length equals 16 residues. The DNA of the CDR3 is TGTGCCAGCAGTTACGGGCAGGGGGCAAGCAATCAGCCCCAGCATTTT. Translated, it gives CASSYGQGASNQPQHF.

J is TRBJ2-7 and V is TRBV5-1; D is uncertain. Per the germline V gene, CDR1 is SGHRS and CDR2 is YFSETQ. The CDR3 has 13 residues. V lost 4 bases to trimming and J lost 2 bases, with 10 bases between them. The CDR3 loop reads CASSPPNPYEQYF. CDR3 nucleotide sequence: TGCGCCAGCAGCCCGCCTAATCCCTACGAGCAGTACTTC.

This clone was observed a handful of times. The chain links TRBV7-2 to TRBJ1-1; D possibly corresponds to TRBD1 (6 bases). The V gene lost 7 bases and the J gene lost 1 base, with 13 bases spanning the gap. In germline, CDR1 is SGHTA, CDR2 FQGNSA. This CDR3 region has 14 residues. The CDR3 nucleotides are TGTGCCAGCAACCCGGGACACGCGAACACTGAAGCTTTCTTT. Its translation is CASNPGHANTEAFF.

This clone occurred many times. V usage is TRBV5-1 and J usage is TRBJ2-2, with D maybe TRBD2 (7 bases). Trimming left V 9 bases short and J 0 bases short, with 15 bases between. The CDR3 sequence is 15 residues long. Germline CDR1 is SGHRS and CDR2 is YFSETQ. The CDR3 DNA reads as TGCGCCACCAGTCAGGGGACTACGAACACCGGGGAGCTGTTTTTT. Protein product: CATSQGTTNTGELFF.

The CDR3 is CASSDGQSYRYEQYF. The CDR3 DNA reads TGCGCCAGCAGCGACGGACAGTCTTACCGCTACGAGCAGTACTTC. The chain uses TRBV5-1 and TRBJ2-7, with D perhaps TRBD1 (6 bases). V lost 4 bases and J 3 bases, leaving 17 bases between the germline ends. The CDR3 is 15 amino acids. Per the germline V gene, CDR1 is SGHRS and CDR2 is YFSETQ.

V is TRBV10-3 and J is TRBJ1-4; tentatively, D is TRBD1 (5 bases). This CDR3 has 11 amino acids. Trimming removed 8 bases from V and 8 bases from J, with 9 bases in between. CDR1 and CDR2 from the germline V gene are ENHRY and SYGVKD. CDR3 nucleotide sequence: TGTGCCATCGGACAAGGCGAAAAACTGTTTTTT. This translates into CAIGQGEKLFF.

This rearrangement joins TRBV19 to TRBJ2-1; D is possibly TRBD2 (5 bases). CDR1 is LNHDA and CDR2 is SQIVND in the germline V gene (reference sequence). The CDR3 spans 15 residues. V was pared by 6 bases and J by 0 bases, with 12 bases between. CDR3 amino acids: CASSPDSSSYNEQFF. The CDR3 coding sequence is TGTGCCAGTAGCCCGGACTCGAGCTCCTACAATGAGCAGTTCTTC.

The chain has TRBV18 and TRBJ2-1; TRBD1 matches 9 bases. This CDR3 comprises 14 residues. Germline loops: CDR1 KGHSH, CDR2 LQKENI. V was clipped by 6 bases and J by 6 bases; unmatched bases: 6. CDR3 DNA sequence: TGTGCCAGCTCTCCGGGACAGGGCTTCAATGAGCAGTTCTTC. Protein: CASSPGQGFNEQFF.

The J gene is TRBJ1-6, the V gene TRBV3-1 (or the pseudogene TRBV3-2); a possible D gene is TRBD1 (6 bases). The CDR3 is made up of 18 amino acids. CDR1 LGHDT and CDR2 YNNKEL come from the germline V gene (reference sequence). Trimming removed 4 bases at V and 10 bases at J, with 26 bases between. This CDR3 is CASSPGGSLGYIGSPLHF. CDR3 DNA: TGTGCCAGCAGCCCGGGGGGCAGCCTAGGGTATATAGGATCACCCCTCCACTTT.

The chain has TRBV7-9 and TRBJ2-1; 13 bases are shared with TRBD2. The germline gives CDR1 SEHNR, CDR2 FQNEAQ (reference sequence). This CDR3 has 16 amino acids. V lost 1 base to trimming and J lost 8 bases; unmatched junction nucleotides: 5. CDR3 coding DNA: TGTGCCAGCAGCTTAGTACTAGCGGGAGGGAGCGATGAGCAGTTCTTC. It is translated as CASSLVLAGGSDEQFF.

This rearrangement joins TRBV7-6 to TRBJ1-1; D gene ambiguous. Per germline, CDR1 SGHVS and CDR2 FNYEAQ. V was trimmed by 3 bases and J by 0 bases, leaving 17 bases between them. The CDR3 contains 17 residues. Written as DNA, the CDR3 is TGTGCCAGCAGCTTGTCCCTAGGAAATAACATGAACACTGAAGCTTTCTTT. It yields the protein CASSLSLGNNMNTEAFF.

This clone was found once. This chain joins TRBV11-3 and TRBJ1-2; a possible D gene is TRBD1 (5 bases). Trimming took off 5 bases at V and 8 bases at J, with 15 bases between the two ends. The CDR3 runs 13 residues. Germline CDR1 is SGHNT and CDR2 is YENEEA. This CDR3 is CASSPGGEGGYTF. The CDR3 DNA is TGTGCCAGCAGCCCGGGGGGGGAAGGAGGCTACACCTTC.

This clone was seen a handful of times. This chain joins TRBV13 and TRBJ2-7; a weak D match, TRBD2 (6 bases). The CDR3 contains 15 residues. The V end lost 5 bases, the J end lost 5 bases, and 19 bases lay between the germline ends. Per the germline V gene, CDR1 is PRHDT and CDR2 is FYEKMQ (reference sequence). CDR3 loop: CASSPGRRVGHEQYF. The CDR3 region has the DNA TGTGCCAGCAGCCCCGGCAGGAGGGTCGGCCACGAGCAGTACTTC.

The chain is built from TRBV18 and TRBJ1-6; 8 bases line up with TRBD1. This CDR3 region has 15 residues. Losses at the gene ends were 6 bases for V and 7 bases for J; bases not matched to a gene: 8. Germline values: CDR1 KGHSH, CDR2 LQKENI. Here the CDR3 reads CASSSDRDGNSPLHF. CDR3 bases: TGTGCCAGCTCTTCGGACAGGGACGGGAATTCACCCCTCCACTTT.

CDR3 nucleotide sequence: TGTGCTAGTGCCCAGGGGAGGAACACTGAAGCTTTCTTT. This codes for CASAQGRNTEAFF. This rearrangement joins TRBV12-5 to TRBJ1-1; D perhaps matches TRBD1 (6 bases). CDR1 and CDR2 (germline): LGHNT, FRNRAP. Trimming left V 7 bases short and J 1 base short, with 10 bases between. The CDR3 extends over 13 amino acids. The full variable domain, rest sourced from reference TRBV12-5 and TRBJ1-1, is DARVTQTPRHKVTEMGQEVTMRCQPILGHNTVFWYRQTMMQGLELLAYFRNRAPLDDSGMPKDRFSAEMPDATLATLKIQPSEPRDSAVYFCASAQGRNTEAFFGQGTRLTVV.

This CDR3 is CATSGGMNTEAFF. In DNA, the CDR3 is TGTGCCACGTCGGGAGGGATGAACACTGAAGCTTTCTTT. This chain uses TRBV10-3 with TRBJ1-1; D not resolved. CDR1 is ENHRY, CDR2 SYGVKD, per germline. Trimming stripped 10 bases from V and 0 bases from J, with 12 bases between. This CDR3 has 13 amino acids.

This clone appeared a single time. The rearrangement joins TRBV29-1 to TRBJ2-7; the match to TRBD2 covers 9 bases. This CDR3 has 16 amino acids. Germline values: CDR1 SQVTM, CDR2 ANQGSEA. V lost 1 base to trimming and J lost 6 bases; unmatched junction nucleotides: 13. The CDR3 region has the DNA TGCAGCGTTGAAGGGGACGGGACTAGCTGGAGTGTCGAGCAGTACTTC. Translation gives CSVEGDGTSWSVEQYF.

This chain uses TRBV6-4 with TRBJ2-1; 7 bases agree with TRBD2. CDR1 MRHNA and CDR2 SNTAGT come from the germline V gene. V dropped 8 bases and J dropped 10; count of bases not matched to a gene: 11. This CDR3 has 13 amino acids. The CDR3 bases are TGTGCCAGCGGGACCGAAGCGGGAAGAGAGCAGTTCTTC. This translates into CASGTEAGREQFF.

This clone was recorded a few times. This chain links TRBV3-1 (or the pseudogene TRBV3-2) with TRBJ1-2; 7 nucleotides align to TRBD1. The length of the CDR3 is 14 residues. The germline V gene encodes CDR1 LGHDT and CDR2 YNNKEL (reference sequence). The V and J ends lost 4 bases and 2 bases, in that order; junction bases with no gene match: 4. The CDR3 spells CASSLPGQNYGYTF. DNA for the CDR3: TGTGCCAGCAGCCTACCGGGACAGAACTATGGCTACACCTTC.

The chain links TRBV11-3 to TRBJ2-2, with 12 bases aligning to TRBD2. Germline V gene sequence: CDR1 SGHNT, CDR2 YENEEA. This CDR3 region has 15 residues. The J segment lost 7 bases and the V segment lost 5 bases, leaving 5 bases of the junction unmatched. The CDR3: CASSRGLAGFGELFF. CDR3 in DNA: TGTGCCAGCAGCCGAGGACTAGCGGGATTCGGGGAGCTGTTTTTT.

This clone was found a few times. The genes are TRBV9 and TRBJ2-5; 9 bases are shared with TRBD1. Germline assignment: CDR1 SGDLS and CDR2 YYNGEE. The CDR3 consists of 13 residues. V shed 7 bases and J 2 bases; nucleotides not matched to a gene: 3. CDR3 sequence (DNA): TGTGCCAGCTCCGGGACAGGGCAAGAGACCCAGTACTTC. Amino acid sequence: CASSGTGQETQYF. The full variable domain, rest sourced from reference TRBV9 and TRBJ2-5, is DSGVTQTPKHLITATGQRVTLRCSPRSGDLSVYWYQQSLDQGLQFLIQYYNGEERAKGNILERFSAQQFPDLHSELNLSSLELGDSALYFCASSGTGQETQYFGPGTRLLVL.

This sequence joins TRBV11-2 and TRBJ2-7, with D uncertain. The CDR3 length is 13 residues. Germline loops: CDR1 SGHAT, CDR2 FQNNGV. V lost 8 bases and J lost 0, with 11 bases in between. The CDR3 here is CASFLSGSYEQYF. CDR3 DNA: TGTGCCAGCTTTCTCTCGGGCTCCTACGAGCAGTACTTC.

The rearrangement links TRBV18 to TRBJ1-4; D uncertain. Trimming removed 3 bases at V and 5 bases at J, with 13 bases between. Germline CDR1 is KGHSH and CDR2 is LQKENI. This CDR3 contains 15 residues. CDR3 amino acids: CASSPPAGQNEKLFF. The CDR3 DNA reads as TGTGCCAGCTCACCTCCCGCGGGCCAGAATGAAAAACTGTTTTTT. Full variable domain (outside the CDR3, taken from reference TRBV18 and TRBJ1-4): NAGVMQNPRHLVRRRGQEARLRCSPMKGHSHVYWYRQLPEEGLKFMVYLQKENIIDESGMPKERFSAEFPKEGPSILRIQQVVRGDSAAYFCASSPPAGQNEKLFFGSGTQLSVL.